Following are 32 T cell receptor beta chains from one sample sequenced in a study of PD-1 blockade in classical Hodgkin lymphoma. Some clones are missing from TCRdb's copy, which holds only in-frame ones; the method was immunoSEQ multiplex PCR. The sample holds 80,000 to 95,000 clones; 83% are singletons and the top ten take over 15%. Time point denoted: cycle 4 day 1 (C4D1), after around six weeks of nivolumab. Each and every patient relapsed after autologous stem cell transplantation, and patients got differing brentuximab vedotin exposure. This sample comprised peripheral blood mononuclear cells (PBMCs), obtained before the fourth cycle of nivolumab. These receptors all come from a human donor with classical Hodgkin lymphoma.

This clone was counted a few times. The rearrangement uses TRBV11-3 and TRBJ1-1, with D hard to call. V gave up 1 base and J gave up 1 base, with 4 bases separating them. The CDR3 loop spans 13 amino acids. CDR1 SGHNT and CDR2 YENEEA come from the germline V gene. CDR3 nucleotides: TGTGCCAGCAGCTTAGGGGGGAACACTGAAGCTTTCTTT. Translating it yields CASSLGGNTEAFF.

CDR3 sequence reads: CASSLLPGPVETQYF. CDR3 nucleotide sequence: TGTGCCAGCAGCTTACTCCCGGGACCAGTCGAGACCCAGTACTTC. The chain carries TRBV7-3 and TRBJ2-5; TRBD1 or TRBD2 may be the D gene (5 bases each). The ends were cut back, 2 bases at V and 5 bases at J, with 15 bases in the middle. Germline V gene sequence: CDR1 SGHTA, CDR2 FQGTGA. CDR3 length: 15 residues.

The chain links TRBV19 to TRBJ2-3, with D perhaps matching TRBD1 (6 bases). Germline CDR1 is LNHDA and CDR2 is SQIVND (reference sequence). Trimming stripped 1 base from V and 1 base from J, with 12 bases between. CDR3 length equals 16 residues. This CDR3 is CASSIGQGLGTDTQYF. In DNA form, the CDR3 reads TGTGCCAGTAGTATAGGCCAGGGGTTGGGCACAGATACGCAGTATTTT.

The chain carries TRBV10-3 and TRBJ2-5; D not resolved. The CDR3 is 14 residues long. Trimming stripped 3 bases from V and 7 bases from J, with 15 bases between. Germline CDR1 is ENHRY and CDR2 is SYGVKD. For the CDR3, the DNA is TGTGCCATCAGTGAAATGAGCCTCCTGGGGACCCAGTACTTC. Translated, it gives CAISEMSLLGTQYF.

The chain carries TRBV2 and TRBJ2-3, with 11 bases that match TRBD2. This CDR3 has 15 amino acids. Germline V gives CDR1 SNHLY, CDR2 FYNNEI. With V trimmed by 5 bases and J by 2 bases, 3 bases remained unmatched. CDR3 residues: CASSTSGSFTDTQYF. DNA for the CDR3: TGTGCCAGCAGTACTAGCGGGAGCTTCACAGATACGCAGTATTTT. The whole variable domain, filled in from reference TRBV2 and TRBJ2-3, reads EPEVTQTPSHQVTQMGQEVILRCVPISNHLYFYWYRQILGQKVEFLVSFYNNEISEKSEIFDDQFSVERPDGSNFTLKIRSTKLEDSAMYFCASSTSGSFTDTQYFGPGTRLTVL.

The chain has TRBV6-5 and TRBJ2-7; 8 bases fit TRBD2. This CDR3 has 13 residues. V was clipped by 8 bases and J by 6 bases; unmatched bases: 9. Germline V lookup: CDR1 MNHEY, CDR2 SVGAGI. CDR3 protein: CASGGRTRSEQYF. CDR3 nucleotide sequence: TGTGCCAGCGGCGGGAGGACTAGAAGCGAGCAGTACTTC.

The genes are TRBV19 and TRBJ1-4; TRBD1 agrees at 8 bases. Trimming removed 5 bases from V and 7 bases from J; junction bases left unmatched: 6. CDR1 and CDR2 from the germline V gene are LNHDA and SQIVND (reference sequence). The CDR3 extends over 14 amino acids. CDR3 coding DNA: TGTGCCAGTAGTGAACAGGGGGGAGGTGAAAAACTGTTTTTT. Amino acid sequence: CASSEQGGGEKLFF.

The chain is built from TRBV6-5 and TRBJ1-1, with D possibly matching TRBD1 (5 bases). Germline CDR1 MNHEY, CDR2 SVGAGI. The CDR3 totals 12 residues. The germline V and J ends were trimmed by 6 bases and 1 base, with 6 bases remaining between them. CDR3 nucleotide sequence: TGTGCCAGCAGGGGGCAGAACACTGAAGCTTTCTTT. As protein: CASRGQNTEAFF.

This rearrangement joins TRBV6-4 to TRBJ1-1, with TRBD1 as a possible D gene (5 bases). V lost 3 bases and J lost 1, with 6 bases in between. Germline CDR1 reads MRHNA; CDR2 reads SNTAGT. CDR3 size: 13 residues. The CDR3 coding sequence is TGTGCCAGCAGTGATGGGGCGAACACTGAAGCTTTCTTT. Translated: CASSDGANTEAFF.

CDR3 sequence: CASSFRQGSYGANVLTF. The CDR3 DNA reads as TGTGCCAGCAGCTTCCGACAGGGAAGTTACGGGGCCAACGTCCTGACTTTC. V usage is TRBV7-9 and J usage is TRBJ2-6, with 7 nucleotides matching TRBD1. The CDR3 totals 17 residues. V shed 3 bases, J shed 4 bases, and the junction held 9 bases outside the gene matches. Germline-derived CDR1 and CDR2 are SEHNR and FQNEAQ (reference sequence).

V and J are TRBV7-3 and TRBJ2-7, with TRBD1 matching over 7 bases. CDR1 and CDR2 from the germline V gene are SGHTA and FQGTGA. The CDR3 extends over 15 amino acids. The V segment lost 4 bases and the J segment 0 bases; nucleotides outside the gene matches: 6. This CDR3 reads CASSSGQTSSYEQYF. As DNA, the CDR3 is TGTGCCAGCAGCTCGGGACAGACCAGCTCCTACGAGCAGTACTTC.

The chain combines TRBV28 with TRBJ2-7; D not resolved. V lost 5 bases to trimming and J lost 3 bases, with 14 bases between them. Looked up from germline, CDR1 is MDHEN and CDR2 is SYDVKM. The CDR3 length is 14 residues. CDR3: CASSPEAILYEQYF. In nucleotides, the CDR3 is TGTGCCAGCAGTCCCGAAGCCATCCTCTACGAGCAGTACTTC.

The chain recombines TRBV7-2 with TRBJ2-5; D ambiguous. The CDR3 has 15 amino acids. Germline CDR1 is SGHTA and CDR2 is FQGNSA. Trimming took 2 bases from V and 0 from J, leaving 10 bases between them. CDR3 region: CASSLSILYQETQYF. The CDR3 nucleotides are TGTGCCAGCAGCTTATCCATACTGTACCAAGAGACCCAGTACTTC. Full variable domain (rest looked up from reference TRBV7-2 and TRBJ2-5): GAGVSQSPSNKVTEKGKDVELRCDPISGHTALYWYRQSLGQGLEFLIYFQGNSAPDKSGLPSDRFSAERTGGSVSTLTIQRTQQEDSAVYLCASSLSILYQETQYFGPGTRLLVL.

V gene TRBV5-1 combines with J gene TRBJ1-1; 7 nucleotides align to TRBD1. Germline CDR1 is SGHRS and CDR2 is YFSETQ. The CDR3 totals 12 residues. After removal of 4 bases from V and 3 bases from J, the junction contained 0 bases not matched to a gene. The CDR3: CASSQGDTEAFF. The CDR3 bases are TGCGCCAGCAGCCAGGGGGACACTGAAGCTTTCTTT.

The genes are TRBV2 and TRBJ1-5; 9 positions agree with TRBD1. The length of the CDR3 is 14 residues. After removal of 6 bases from V and 3 bases from J, the junction contained 3 bases not matched to a gene. Germline CDR1 SNHLY, CDR2 FYNNEI. CDR3 sequence: CASSWDRDNQPQHF. CDR3 in DNA: TGTGCCAGCAGCTGGGACAGGGACAATCAGCCCCAGCATTTT.

The CDR3 protein is CASSLPGTNEQYF. CDR3 bases: TGCGCCAGCAGCTTGCCCGGGACCAACGAGCAGTACTTC. The rearrangement uses TRBV5-1 and TRBJ2-7, with D tentatively TRBD1 or TRBD2 (5 bases each). V lost 1 base, J lost 5 bases, and 10 bases lay in between. This CDR3 contains 13 residues. Germline assignment: CDR1 SGHRS and CDR2 YFSETQ.

V is TRBV5-1 and J is TRBJ1-4, with D uncertain. Trimming left V 0 bases short and J 5 bases short, with 11 bases between. Germline CDR1 is SGHRS and CDR2 is YFSETQ. The length of the CDR3 is 15 residues. CDR3 region: CASSLVLGGNEKLFF. The CDR3 DNA follows: TGCGCCAGCAGCTTGGTCCTGGGAGGGAATGAAAAACTGTTTTTT.

This chain uses TRBV5-1 with TRBJ1-3; the D gene is possibly TRBD1 (5 bases). Germline-derived CDR1 and CDR2 are SGHRS and YFSETQ. This CDR3 spans 14 amino acids. Trimming left V 4 bases short and J 4 bases short, with 12 bases between. The CDR3 loop is CASSQGPAGNTIYF. Written as DNA, the CDR3 is TGCGCCAGCAGCCAGGGACCCGCGGGAAACACCATATATTTT.

In DNA form, the CDR3 reads TGCAGCGTTGCCGCCCGTGGACTAGCGGGTCGCGAGCAGTACTTC. This codes for CSVAARGLAGREQYF. The chain carries TRBV29-1 and TRBJ2-7; 11 positions agree with TRBD2. The CDR3 length is 15 residues. Germline V gene data show CDR1 as SQVTM and CDR2 as ANQGSEA. The V segment lost 4 bases and the J segment 6 bases; nucleotides outside the gene matches: 11.

The table lists this clone with a count of one. This rearrangement joins TRBV5-6 to TRBJ1-1; 8 positions match TRBD1. Germline loops: CDR1 SGHDT, CDR2 YYEEEE. This CDR3 region has 16 residues. The ends lost 4 bases at V and 0 bases at J; junction bases unmatched: 8. Written as DNA, the CDR3 is TGTGCCAGCAGCCCAACAGGGGGTGTGATGAACACTGAAGCTTTCTTT. It translates to CASSPTGGVMNTEAFF. The variable domain in full, with the rest retrieved from reference TRBV5-6 and TRBJ1-1, is DAGVTQSPTHLIKTRGQQVTLRCSPKSGHDTVSWYQQALGQGPQFIFQYYEEEERQRGNFPDRFSGHQFPNYSSELNVNALLLGDSALYLCASSPTGGVMNTEAFFGQGTRLTVV.

The CDR3: CASSEFQETQYF. The DNA of the CDR3 is TGTGCCAGCAGTGAATTTCAAGAGACCCAGTACTTC. The chain links TRBV6-1 to TRBJ2-5, with D unclear. V was shortened by 2 bases and J by 2 bases, with 3 bases between the two germline ends. The CDR3 extends over 12 amino acids. CDR1 and CDR2 (germline): MNHNS, SASEGT.

DNA of the CDR3: TGTGCCTGGAGTGTACTAGGCAGGGGAGATTATGGCTACACCTTC. Encoded protein: CAWSVLGRGDYGYTF. The gene calls are TRBV30 and TRBJ1-2; a possible D gene is TRBD1 (6 bases). Germline assignment: CDR1 GTSNPN and CDR2 SVGIG (reference sequence). V was shortened by 0 bases and J by 5 bases, with 16 bases between the two germline ends. The CDR3 has 15 residues.

The rearrangement links TRBV7-2 to TRBJ2-1, with no clear D. Trimming cost V 5 bases and J 0 bases, with 11 bases left between them. The CDR3 runs to 15 residues. Germline V gene sequence: CDR1 SGHTA, CDR2 FQGNSA. In DNA, the CDR3 is TGTGCCAGCAGCCCGACCTTGGGCTCCTACAATGAGCAGTTCTTC. Residues: CASSPTLGSYNEQFF.

This chain connects TRBV5-4 to TRBJ2-1; 9 nucleotides match TRBD2. Germline assignment: CDR1 SGHNT and CDR2 YYREEE (reference sequence). Trimming removed 4 bases from V and 0 bases from J; junction bases left unmatched: 14. This CDR3 is built from 19 residues. The chain's CDR3 is CASSARAGTSRSSYNEQFF. The CDR3 nucleotides are TGTGCCAGCAGCGCACGAGCCGGGACTAGCCGGAGCTCCTACAATGAGCAGTTCTTC.

V and J are TRBV7-3 and TRBJ2-3; either TRBD1 or TRBD2 may fit D (5 bases each). This CDR3 has 15 residues. The V end was cut by 5 bases, the J end by 5 bases, with 17 bases between. The germline CDR1 and CDR2 sequences are SGHTA and FQGTGA. The CDR3 DNA reads TGTGCCAGCAGCATCCTACCGGGGCCGGTAGATACGCAGTATTTT. Its protein product is CASSILPGPVDTQYF.

Concerning this clone: The sample carries other DNA sequences with the same CDR3. The chain carries TRBV5-1 and TRBJ2-7, with a tentative D call TRBD2 (6 bases). This CDR3 comprises 14 residues. The germline V and J ends were trimmed by 0 bases and 4 bases, with 11 bases remaining between them. Germline CDR1 reads SGHRS; CDR2 reads YFSETQ. Here the CDR3 reads CASSLVSGGYEQYF. CDR3 sequence (DNA): TGCGCCAGCAGCTTGGTTAGTGGAGGGTACGAGCAGTACTTC.

V gene TRBV19 combines with J gene TRBJ2-1; 12 positions match TRBD2. The ends lost 6 bases at V and 9 bases at J; junction bases unmatched: 6. The CDR3 spans 14 residues. The germline gives CDR1 LNHDA, CDR2 SQIVND (reference sequence). CDR3 amino acids: CASSGLAGHGEQFF. CDR3 coding DNA: TGTGCCAGTAGCGGACTAGCGGGACACGGTGAGCAGTTCTTC.

The chain employs TRBV6-5 and TRBJ2-5; D gene ambiguous. This CDR3 contains 13 residues. Per the germline V gene, CDR1 is MNHEY and CDR2 is SVGAGI. Trimming took 5 bases from V and 2 from J, leaving 9 bases between them. The CDR3 nucleotides are TGTGCCAGCAGTCAGATTCAACAAGAGACCCAGTACTTC. This codes for CASSQIQQETQYF.

This chain uses TRBV27 with TRBJ2-7; 13 bases are a match to TRBD2. Germline CDR1 reads MNHEY; CDR2 reads SMNVEV (reference sequence). The CDR3 covers 15 residues. Germline trimming cut 6 bases from V and 5 bases from J; bases unmatched to any gene: 7. For the CDR3, the DNA is TGTGCCAGCAGGTCTGGGGGACTAGCGGGGAACGAGCAGTACTTC. Translating gives CASRSGGLAGNEQYF.

The chain carries TRBV7-9 and TRBJ1-5; D may be TRBD1 (5 bases). V was pared by 6 bases and J by 9 bases, with 12 bases between. This CDR3 spans 12 amino acids. Germline V gives CDR1 SEHNR, CDR2 FQNEAQ (reference sequence). Written as DNA, the CDR3 is TGTGCCAGCAGTCTCGTTGGGGGGCCCCAGCATTTT. Translating gives CASSLVGGPQHF. The full variable domain, with the rest looked up from reference TRBV7-9 and TRBJ1-5, is DTGVSQNPRHKITKRGQNVTFRCDPISEHNRLYWYRQTLGQGPEFLTYFQNEAQLEKSRLLSDRFSAERPKGSFSTLEIQRTEQGDSAMYLCASSLVGGPQHFGDGTRLSIL.

V usage is TRBV28 and J usage is TRBJ2-7; D not certain. The CDR3 length is 12 residues. Germline V lookup: CDR1 MDHEN, CDR2 SYDVKM. V was trimmed by 3 bases and J by 4 bases, leaving 7 bases between them. The CDR3 protein is CASSLQSYEQYF. The DNA for the CDR3 is TGTGCCAGCAGTTTGCAATCGTACGAGCAGTACTTC.

This chain connects TRBV27 to TRBJ1-5; D not resolved. Per the germline V gene, CDR1 is MNHEY and CDR2 is SMNVEV (reference sequence). The V gene lost 0 bases and the J gene lost 7 bases, with 10 bases spanning the gap. CDR3 length: 14 residues. For the CDR3, the DNA is TGTGCCAGCAGTTTATCAAGAGGGTTCCAGCCCCAGCATTTT. It encodes CASSLSRGFQPQHF.